The clone carrying this T cell receptor (beta chain) came up many times. No antigen is known for it. These data come from a study of T cells in Graves' hyperthyroidism and ophthalmopathy. Clinical symptoms, serum thyroxine and TRAb, thyroid ultrasound and orbital computed tomography were used for the diagnoses. Findings of the study overall: Blood also contained most expanded thyroid clonotypes above 0.001.

The TCR beta CDR3 regions underwent amplification using RNA transcripts as the source. RT-PCR in the first round (using the HTBI primer set) targeted the TCR CDR3. TCRdb re-analysed the multiplex PCR reads in MiXCR, keeping a single row per CDR3 protein. The sample yields roughly 330,000 distinct CDR3 sequences, approximately 16% seen once. Sequencing was performed on blood. The origin of this receptor is a man aged 25 to 45 with Graves' hyperthyroidism.

The CDR3 DNA sequence: TGTGCCAGCTCGGGGGGGCTCGAGCAGTACTTC. Translating it yields CASSGGLEQYF. The chain links TRBV12-3 or TRBV12-4 to TRBJ2-7; TRBD2 matches 8 bases. This CDR3 is 11 amino acids long. V lost 8 bases and J lost 6; bases outside the gene matches: 3.